The rows below give T cell receptor beta chains drawn from one sample of a study of blood T cell repertoires in COVID-19. Generated by immunoSEQ multiplex PCR, the TCRdb table keeps only in-frame clones and is missing some. The table has hundreds of thousands of clones, roughly 90% seen once. Material: PBMCs or T cells enriched from blood (not recorded which). Every receptor here comes from a man in his 60s who had recovered from COVID-19. The CDR3 runs from the conserved cysteine through the conserved F or W. Fields, in order: J gene, V gene, clone size, D gene, CDR3 DNA, CDR3 protein. The D gene is left open where the match is weak. Some rows mark clone size as missing; the rest say once, few, many or name a class of expanded clone.

j_call: TRBJ1-2
v_call: TRBV5-1
clone_size: -
d_call: -
cdr3_nt: TGCGCCAGCAGCTTGGCGGCAGGGTCGGGTAACTATGGCTACACCTTC
cdr3_aa: CASSLAAGSGNYGYTF

j_call: TRBJ2-1
v_call: TRBV9
clone_size: -
d_call: -
cdr3_nt: TGTGCCAGCAGCGTAGTATATGGGCGTGAGCAGTTCTTC
cdr3_aa: CASSVVYGREQFF

j_call: TRBJ1-3
v_call: TRBV7-9
clone_size: few
d_call: -
cdr3_nt: TGTGCCAGCAGCCCGGGAGCTGGAAACACCATATATTTT
cdr3_aa: CASSPGAGNTIYF

j_call: TRBJ2-2
v_call: TRBV7-9
clone_size: once
d_call: -
cdr3_nt: TGTGCCAGCAGTCAGGCGAACACCGGGGAGCTGTTTTTT
cdr3_aa: CASSQANTGELFF

j_call: TRBJ2-5
v_call: TRBV5-1
clone_size: -
d_call: -
cdr3_nt: TGCGCCAGCAGCTCGTCAACAGAAGAGACCCAGTACTTC
cdr3_aa: CASSSSTEETQYF

j_call: TRBJ1-5
v_call: TRBV5-4
clone_size: -
d_call: TRBD1
cdr3_nt: TGTGCCAGCAGCTTGTTGGGACAGGCTTATAGCAATCAGCCCCAGCATTTT
cdr3_aa: CASSLLGQAYSNQPQHF

j_call: TRBJ2-2
v_call: TRBV20-1
clone_size: -
d_call: -
cdr3_nt: TGCAGTGCTAAAACAACCGGGGAGCTGTTTTTT
cdr3_aa: CSAKTTGELFF

j_call: TRBJ2-3
v_call: TRBV29-1
clone_size: -
d_call: -
cdr3_nt: TGCAGCGTTAGCCTGTCAGATACGCAGTATTTT
cdr3_aa: CSVSLSDTQYF

j_call: TRBJ1-1
v_call: TRBV11-1
clone_size: -
d_call: -
cdr3_nt: TGTGCCAGCAGCCACGGGACAGAAGCTTTCTTT
cdr3_aa: CASSHGTEAFF

j_call: TRBJ1-1
v_call: TRBV2
clone_size: many
d_call: TRBD1
cdr3_nt: TGTGCCAGCAGGGGGACAGGGGACACTGAAGCTTTCTTT
cdr3_aa: CASRGTGDTEAFF

j_call: TRBJ2-7
v_call: TRBV25-1
clone_size: once
d_call: -
cdr3_nt: TGTGCCAGCAGTGAATATGACAGACACTACGAGCAGTACTTC
cdr3_aa: CASSEYDRHYEQYF

j_call: TRBJ1-3
v_call: TRBV5-6
clone_size: -
d_call: -
cdr3_nt: TGTGCCAGCAGGAGATTTCAGGCCCTCTCTGGAAACACCATATATTTT
cdr3_aa: CASRRFQALSGNTIYF

j_call: TRBJ2-7
v_call: TRBV7-8
clone_size: -
d_call: TRBD2
cdr3_nt: TGTGCCAGCAGCTCTTCCCCTGGGGGGGACTACGAGCAGTACTTC
cdr3_aa: CASSSSPGGDYEQYF

j_call: TRBJ2-2
v_call: TRBV19
clone_size: once
d_call: TRBD2
cdr3_nt: TGTGCCAGTAGTATAGGACTAGCGGGATTAGGCGGGGAGCTGTTTTTT
cdr3_aa: CASSIGLAGLGGELFF

j_call: TRBJ1-1
v_call: TRBV24-1
clone_size: -
d_call: -
cdr3_nt: TGTGCCACCAGTGGTCCGGGGGTTCACACTGAAGCTTTCTTT
cdr3_aa: CATSGPGVHTEAFF

j_call: TRBJ2-4
v_call: TRBV3-1/TRBV3-2
clone_size: -
d_call: TRBD1
cdr3_nt: TGTGCCAGCAGCCATCAAATCTCGGACAGGGTTCCGTACTTC
cdr3_aa: CASSHQISDRVPYF

j_call: TRBJ2-3
v_call: TRBV11-3
clone_size: -
d_call: TRBD1
cdr3_nt: TGTGCCAGCAGCCATAAAGGGACAGGGAACACAGATACGCAGTATTTT
cdr3_aa: CASSHKGTGNTDTQYF

j_call: TRBJ1-1
v_call: TRBV7-9
clone_size: -
d_call: -
cdr3_nt: TGTGCCAGCAGCCACGCCCGCCGGGACACTGAAGCTTTCTTT
cdr3_aa: CASSHARRDTEAFF

j_call: TRBJ2-7
v_call: TRBV10-2
clone_size: -
d_call: TRBD1
cdr3_nt: TGCGCCAGCAGGGAGTCCGGGACAGGGTACGAGCAGTACTTC
cdr3_aa: CASRESGTGYEQYF

j_call: TRBJ1-1
v_call: TRBV14
clone_size: -
d_call: -
cdr3_nt: TGTGCCAGCAGGCAGGGGCTCCTAGACACTGAAGCTTTCTTT
cdr3_aa: CASRQGLLDTEAFF

j_call: TRBJ2-1
v_call: TRBV11-2
clone_size: -
d_call: TRBD2
cdr3_nt: TGTGCCAGCAGCTTAGTTGCTAGCGGGAGGGTAAATGAGCAGTTCTTC
cdr3_aa: CASSLVASGRVNEQFF

j_call: TRBJ2-7
v_call: TRBV5-1
clone_size: few
d_call: -
cdr3_nt: TGCGCCAGCAGCTTGGGAGACAGATACTCCTACGAGCAGTACTTC
cdr3_aa: CASSLGDRYSYEQYF

j_call: TRBJ2-1
v_call: TRBV19
clone_size: -
d_call: TRBD2
cdr3_nt: TGTGCCAGTAGTATGGGACTAGCGGGTATCTTCAGCTCCTACAATGAGCAGTTCTTC
cdr3_aa: CASSMGLAGIFSSYNEQFF

j_call: TRBJ2-7
v_call: TRBV27
clone_size: -
d_call: -
cdr3_nt: TGTGCCAGCAGTTCGGGACTCACTTCCTACGAGCAGTACTTC
cdr3_aa: CASSSGLTSYEQYF

j_call: TRBJ2-7
v_call: TRBV5-1
clone_size: -
d_call: TRBD1
cdr3_nt: TGCGCCAGCAGCTCCGGACAGGGGAACTACGAGCAGTACTTC
cdr3_aa: CASSSGQGNYEQYF

j_call: TRBJ2-7
v_call: TRBV29-1
clone_size: -
d_call: TRBD1
cdr3_nt: TGCAGCGTTGCTGGACAGGGGTACGAGCAGTACTTC
cdr3_aa: CSVAGQGYEQYF

j_call: TRBJ2-1
v_call: TRBV27
clone_size: -
d_call: -
cdr3_nt: TGTGCCAGCAGTCCCATTCCGGGGGAGCGCGGGAATGAGCAGTTCTTC
cdr3_aa: CASSPIPGERGNEQFF

j_call: TRBJ1-1
v_call: TRBV5-1
clone_size: -
d_call: -
cdr3_nt: TGCGCCAGCAGCTTGGCCGTCGGGTGGGCTGAAGCTTTCTTT
cdr3_aa: CASSLAVGWAEAFF

j_call: TRBJ1-5
v_call: TRBV5-6
clone_size: once
d_call: -
cdr3_nt: TGTGCCAGCAGCTTGTACGGGAGCAATCAGCCCCAGCATTTT
cdr3_aa: CASSLYGSNQPQHF

j_call: TRBJ2-7
v_call: TRBV12-3/TRBV12-4
clone_size: -
d_call: TRBD2
cdr3_nt: TGTGCCAGCAGCCCAGGACTAGCGGGAGCGCGGTACTTC
cdr3_aa: CASSPGLAGARYF

j_call: TRBJ1-2
v_call: TRBV15
clone_size: -
d_call: -
cdr3_nt: TGTGCCACCAGCAGAGATCGGACAGCCATATATGGCTACACCTTC
cdr3_aa: CATSRDRTAIYGYTF

j_call: TRBJ2-7
v_call: TRBV10-3
clone_size: -
d_call: -
cdr3_nt: TGTGCCATCAGTGAGTCGGAGAGGGCGCAGTACTTC
cdr3_aa: CAISESERAQYF

j_call: TRBJ1-6
v_call: TRBV19
clone_size: -
d_call: -
cdr3_nt: TGTGCCAGTAGTCCGAGCTCCTATAATTCACCCCTCCACTTT
cdr3_aa: CASSPSSYNSPLHF

j_call: TRBJ1-2
v_call: TRBV5-1
clone_size: -
d_call: TRBD1
cdr3_nt: TGCGCCAGCAGCTTGGAAGTAGGGGGCAACTATGGCTACACCTTC
cdr3_aa: CASSLEVGGNYGYTF

j_call: TRBJ2-3
v_call: TRBV9
clone_size: -
d_call: TRBD1
cdr3_nt: TGTGCCAGCAGCGTAGGGACAGGGTTGGATACGCAGTATTTT
cdr3_aa: CASSVGTGLDTQYF

j_call: TRBJ1-2
v_call: TRBV6-5
clone_size: -
d_call: TRBD1
cdr3_nt: TGTGCCAGTGGGACAGGGACTAGGGGCTACACCTTC
cdr3_aa: CASGTGTRGYTF

j_call: TRBJ1-3
v_call: TRBV18
clone_size: -
d_call: TRBD1
cdr3_nt: TGTGCCAGCTCACCATCGGACAGGCTGACCTCCTCTCTCTCTGGAAACACCATATATTTT
cdr3_aa: CASSPSDRLTSSLSGNTIYF

j_call: TRBJ1-3
v_call: TRBV6-1
clone_size: -
d_call: -
cdr3_nt: TGTGCCAGCAGTGAACAGACTACTGGAAACACCATATATTTT
cdr3_aa: CASSEQTTGNTIYF

j_call: TRBJ2-7
v_call: TRBV6-5
clone_size: -
d_call: TRBD1
cdr3_nt: TGTGCCACCAAAACGGGACAGGGGTTCCACGAGCAGTACTTC
cdr3_aa: CATKTGQGFHEQYF

j_call: TRBJ2-3
v_call: TRBV27
clone_size: -
d_call: TRBD2
cdr3_nt: TGTGCCAGCCGACTAGCAGGCACAGATACGCAGTATTTT
cdr3_aa: CASRLAGTDTQYF

j_call: TRBJ1-2
v_call: TRBV5-1
clone_size: -
d_call: TRBD1
cdr3_nt: TGCGCCAGCAGGGACAGGGGGTTTGGCTATGGCTACACCTTC
cdr3_aa: CASRDRGFGYGYTF

j_call: TRBJ1-1
v_call: TRBV19
clone_size: -
d_call: -
cdr3_nt: TGTGCCAGTAGATTACGTTACGGACAGCTGAACACTGAAGCTTTCTTT
cdr3_aa: CASRLRYGQLNTEAFF

j_call: TRBJ1-5
v_call: TRBV2
clone_size: -
d_call: -
cdr3_nt: TGTGCCAGCAGTGGACAGATAAATCTAGGCAATCAGCCCCAGCATTTT
cdr3_aa: CASSGQINLGNQPQHF

j_call: TRBJ1-2
v_call: TRBV6-5
clone_size: few
d_call: TRBD1
cdr3_nt: TGTGCCAGCAGTTATCGTCAGGGGGATGGCTACACCTTC
cdr3_aa: CASSYRQGDGYTF

j_call: TRBJ1-1
v_call: TRBV18
clone_size: -
d_call: -
cdr3_nt: TGTGCCAGCTCACCATGGACAGAGAACACTGAAGCTTTCTTT
cdr3_aa: CASSPWTENTEAFF

j_call: TRBJ1-1
v_call: TRBV7-9
clone_size: -
d_call: -
cdr3_nt: TGTGCCAGCAGCCCCCTCTCTGAAGCTTTCTTT
cdr3_aa: CASSPLSEAFF

j_call: TRBJ1-2
v_call: TRBV7-9
clone_size: once
d_call: -
cdr3_nt: TGTGCCAGCAGCTTAGTCGGTTATGGCTACACCTTC
cdr3_aa: CASSLVGYGYTF

j_call: TRBJ1-1
v_call: TRBV18
clone_size: -
d_call: -
cdr3_nt: TGTGCCAGCTCACCAGGGACACGTCTTATAATGAACACTGAAGCTTTCTTT
cdr3_aa: CASSPGTRLIMNTEAFF

j_call: TRBJ1-2
v_call: TRBV5-1
clone_size: once
d_call: TRBD1
cdr3_nt: TGCGCCAGCAGCCCAGACGGACAGGGAGTTTACTATGGCTACACCTTC
cdr3_aa: CASSPDGQGVYYGYTF